A selection of T cell receptor beta chains follows, all from one sample in a study of cytomegalovirus exposure and HLA in healthy donors. This table comes from immunoSEQ multiplex PCR, and its TCRdb copy is limited to in-frame clones, with some not included. The sample has around 60,000 clones; 90% to 95% are singletons. The material sequenced was PBMCs. The receptors originated from a woman younger than 30 in good health and CMV-seronegative. The CDR3 runs from the conserved cysteine through the conserved F or W. The order of the fields is D gene, clone size, J gene, V gene, CDR3 DNA, CDR3 protein. A D gene is named only where the DNA matches it firmly. Only part of the rows carry a size: once, few, many, or a class if the clone is expanded.

TRBD1 - TRBJ1-1 TRBV6-6 TGTGCCAGCAGCCCTGGGACAGGGAGGTGGCCTTTCTTT CASSPGTGRWPFF
- - TRBJ2-1 TRBV7-2 TGTGCCAGCAGCCCCTCCGTGGTCAGGGGAACTGAGCAGTTCTTC CASSPSVVRGTEQFF
- - TRBJ2-7 TRBV27 TGTGCCAGCAGTTTGGGGGCTCACTACGAGCAGTACTTC CASSLGAHYEQYF
- - TRBJ1-1 TRBV7-9 TGTGCCAGCAGCAGGACAGCAGATGAAGCTTTCTTT CASSRTADEAFF
- - TRBJ1-6 TRBV11-3 TGTGCCAGCAGCTTTAACAGGGATTCACCCCTCCACTTT CASSFNRDSPLHF
- - TRBJ2-7 TRBV6-1 TGTGCCAGCACCACGACACTCCACGAGCAGTACTTC CASTTTLHEQYF
- - TRBJ1-3 TRBV28 TGTGCCAGCAGCCCTTTCGGAAAGTCGGGTAACTCGGGAAACACCATATATTTT CASSPFGKSGNSGNTIYF
- once TRBJ2-3 TRBV11-3 TGTGCCAGCAGCCGTTGGGCAGGCACAGATACGCAGTATTTT CASSRWAGTDTQYF
- - TRBJ2-3 TRBV15 TGTGCCACCAGCGGCGGGACAGTCCCAGATACGCAGTATTTT CATSGGTVPDTQYF
- - TRBJ2-1 TRBV6-5 TGTGCCAGCAGTCGCCCCGCAGGGCTAAGGAATGAGCAGTTCTTC CASSRPAGLRNEQFF
- - TRBJ1-2 TRBV7-2 TGTGCCAGCAGCTTGAGGGTTGCTCAGGGCTACACCTTC CASSLRVAQGYTF
- - TRBJ2-3 TRBV6-5 TGTGCCAGCGCTGGCATTAGCACAGATACGCAGTATTTT CASAGISTDTQYF
- - TRBJ2-7 TRBV15 TGTGCCACCAGCAGAGAGTTCACAATGGTGGAGGGCGAGCAGTACTTC CATSREFTMVEGEQYF
TRBD1 - TRBJ2-6 TRBV2 TGTGCCGGGACAGGTCCCAGTTCTGGGGCCAACGTCCTGACTTTC CAGTGPSSGANVLTF
- - TRBJ2-5 TRBV15 TGTGCCACCAGCAGAGATAGCGGAGAGACCCAGTACTTC CATSRDSGETQYF
- - TRBJ2-5 TRBV7-2 TGTGCCAGCACCGATCGATCGGGAATCATGGGGGAGACCCAGTACTTC CASTDRSGIMGETQYF
- once TRBJ2-1 TRBV15 TGTGCCACCAGCAGCTCGGTACTTCATGGACAGACTAAATACTACAATGAGCAGTTCTTC CATSSSVLHGQTKYYNEQFF
- - TRBJ1-3 TRBV7-2 TGTGCCAGCAGCTTAGGGGGGGTGGCTGGAAACACCATATATTTT CASSLGGVAGNTIYF
TRBD1 once TRBJ2-5 TRBV6-6 TGTGCCAGCAGTTACTCGACAGGGCCTCGGTTCGGGACCCAGTACTTC CASSYSTGPRFGTQYF
TRBD1 - TRBJ2-7 TRBV14 TGTGCCAGCAGCCCGACTGGTTGGGACAGGTCCTACGAGCAGTACTTC CASSPTGWDRSYEQYF
- - TRBJ1-6 TRBV19 TGTGCCAGTAGGCAGGGGAATTCACCCCTCCACTTT CASRQGNSPLHF
- - TRBJ1-1 TRBV2 TGTGCCAGCAGTGACTTTCAGGGGAACACTGAAGCTTTCTTT CASSDFQGNTEAFF
TRBD2 - TRBJ2-1 TRBV5-1 TGCGCCAGCAGCCAGTTAGCGGGAGGGCCTAACAATGAGCAGTTCTTC CASSQLAGGPNNEQFF
TRBD2 - TRBJ2-5 TRBV11-2 TGTGCCAGCAGCTGGAGGGCGGGGGGGCCAGTTCACCAGACCCAGTACTTC CASSWRAGGPVHQTQYF
TRBD1 - TRBJ2-1 TRBV29-1 TGCAGCGTTCGATCCCGGACAGGGGTAAACAATGAGCAGTTCTTC CSVRSRTGVNNEQFF
- - TRBJ2-1 TRBV6-1 TGTGCCAGCAGTGAATTTGGGACACCGAATCTCTACAATGAGCAGTTCTTC CASSEFGTPNLYNEQFF
TRBD1 - TRBJ2-2 TRBV5-1 TGCGCCAGCACCCCGGGACAGGGGGCCACCGGGGAGCTGTTTTTT CASTPGQGATGELFF
TRBD1 - TRBJ2-7 TRBV5-8 TGTGCCAGCAGCCTAGGGACAGGATCTACCTACGAGCAGTACTTC CASSLGTGSTYEQYF
TRBD1 - TRBJ1-2 TRBV10-3 TGTGCCATCAGTCCCGGGACAGGGCTTAACTATGGCTACACCTTC CAISPGTGLNYGYTF
- - TRBJ1-6 TRBV27 TGTGCCAGCAGTGCCACTCCGGGTCCTTATAATTCACCCCTCCACTTT CASSATPGPYNSPLHF
TRBD1 - TRBJ1-5 TRBV2 TGTGCCAGCACCCCGGGACAGGGTAACCAGCCCCAGCATTTT CASTPGQGNQPQHF
TRBD1 once TRBJ1-2 TRBV6-5 TGTGCCAGCAGTTACTCTGGAGGGGGCGCATCCTATGGCTACACCTTC CASSYSGGGASYGYTF
- - TRBJ1-5 TRBV28 TGTGCCAGCAGTGGGGCGGGGCAGATACAGCCCCAGCATTTT CASSGAGQIQPQHF
TRBD1 - TRBJ1-1 TRBV19 TGTGCCACCAGCAGCGGGACAGGGAACACTGAAGCTTTCTTT CATSSGTGNTEAFF
- - TRBJ2-2 TRBV19 TGTGCCAGTAGCCCCTTGGGGGGTAACACCGGGGAGCTGTTTTTT CASSPLGGNTGELFF
- - TRBJ1-1 TRBV5-1 TGCGCCAGCAGCGATTTCAGGACACGAGGCACTGAAGCTTTCTTT CASSDFRTRGTEAFF
- once TRBJ1-1 TRBV6-5 TGTGCCAGCAGACGACAGACGAACACTGAAGCTTTCTTT CASRRQTNTEAFF
TRBD1 few TRBJ1-6 TRBV6-6 TGTGCCAGCAGGTACCGAGGGGGACAGGGAATATCACCCCTCCACTTT CASRYRGGQGISPLHF
- - TRBJ1-4 TRBV6-5 TGTGCCAGCAGTTACTGGTCCGGGGAAAAACTGTTTTTT CASSYWSGEKLFF
- - TRBJ1-2 TRBV5-1 TGCGCCAGCAGATCGGAGGGCGGCTACACCTTC CASRSEGGYTF
- - TRBJ2-2 TRBV4-3 TGCGCCAGCAGCTTACTAGGCCGCACCGGGGAGCTGTTTTTT CASSLLGRTGELFF
- - TRBJ2-7 TRBV11-3 TGTGCCAGCAGCTTATCTGTTTCAGCGGGCGAGCAGTACTTC CASSLSVSAGEQYF
TRBD1 once TRBJ1-1 TRBV28 TGTGCCAGCAGTCCACAGGGGGCTTATGTGAACACTGAAGCTTTCTTT CASSPQGAYVNTEAFF
- - TRBJ2-7 TRBV29-1 TGCAGCGTCGAAGACGTGTACGAGCAGTACTTC CSVEDVYEQYF
- - TRBJ2-7 TRBV9 TGTGCCAGCAGCTTCGCCGAGGGGGGGCGAGACGAGCAGTACTTC CASSFAEGGRDEQYF
TRBD1 - TRBJ1-1 TRBV2 TGTGCCAGCAAAGGACAGGAGTTCAACACTGAAGCTTTCTTT CASKGQEFNTEAFF
- - TRBJ1-2 TRBV4-1 TGCGCCAGCAGCCAAGGGCCGGACTTCAACTATGGCTACACCTTC CASSQGPDFNYGYTF
- - TRBJ2-6 TRBV4-1 TGCGCCAGCAGCCAGGAAACAGGCTCTGGGGCCAACGTCCTGACTTTC CASSQETGSGANVLTF
TRBD2 - TRBJ2-7 TRBV6-4 TGTGCCAGCACTAGGACTAGCTTTTACGAGCAGTACTTC CASTRTSFYEQYF
TRBD1 once TRBJ2-7 TRBV10-2 TGCGCCAGCAGCAAGGGACAGACCTCCTACGAGCAGTACTTC CASSKGQTSYEQYF